This TCR beta chain was identified in a study of neurological immune-mediated disorders. TCRdb itself ran the 5' RACE reads through MiXCR, one entry per CDR3 protein. The repertoire holds about 59,000 distinct CDR3 sequences, less than 25% seen once, with 4.6% in the top ten. The time point: technical triplicate 2. The study built unsorted libraries from 2 million PBMCs kept at -80 C. Of note for this clonotype: One end of the junction does not line up with germline, which may come from a read error.

This CDR3 is 14 amino acids long. CDR1 and CDR2 (germline): SGHVS, FQNEAQ. This TCR derives from a man in his sixties with HTLV-1-associated myelopathy (HAM/TSP). The sample taken for sequencing was PBMCs. The chain employs TRBV7-8 and TRBJ2-6; D not certain. Here the CDR3 DNA reads TGTGCCAGCGGCTTAGATGGTGGGGCCAACGTCCTGACTTTC. Amino acids: CASGLDGGANVLTF.